The 15 T cell receptor beta chains reported below all come from one sample, sequenced in a study of T cell responses to AZD1222 COVID-19 vaccine. The protocol was immunoSEQ multiplex PCR, while the TCRdb copy is restricted to in-frame clones and leaves out a portion. The sample has fewer than 85,000 clones, around 91% seen once. The sample consisted of peripheral blood, taken on day 0 of AZD1222 vaccination. The receptors were gathered from an adult in good health.

The rearrangement links TRBV28 to TRBJ2-7, with 13 bases matching TRBD2. The CDR3 totals 17 residues. Germline CDR1 MDHEN, CDR2 SYDVKM. The junction had 12 bases not matched to a gene; V was cut back by 5 bases and J by 5 bases. In DNA form, the CDR3 reads TGTGCCAGCAGTACCCACCGGACTAGCGGGAGACGGGACGAGCAGTACTTC. It specifies CASSTHRTSGRRDEQYF. The full variable domain, its missing parts supplied by reference TRBV28 and TRBJ2-7, is DVKVTQSSRYLVKRTGEKVFLECVQDMDHENMFWYRQDPGLGLRLIYFSYDVKMKEKGDIPEGYSVSREKKERFSLILESASTNQTSMYLCASSTHRTSGRRDEQYFGPGTRLTVT.

The chain uses TRBV5-6 and TRBJ2-7, with D perhaps assigned TRBD1 or TRBD2 (5 bases each). The CDR3 is 12 amino acids. From germline, CDR1 is SGHDT and CDR2 YYEEEE. V shed 4 bases and J shed 10 bases, with 15 bases lying between them. This CDR3 reads CASSTGTLGQYF. The CDR3 DNA follows: TGTGCCAGCAGCACTGGGACCCTAGGTCAGTACTTC. Looking up the rest from reference TRBV5-6 and TRBJ2-7 gives the full variable domain: DAGVTQSPTHLIKTRGQQVTLRCSPKSGHDTVSWYQQALGQGPQFIFQYYEEEERQRGNFPDRFSGHQFPNYSSELNVNALLLGDSALYLCASSTGTLGQYFGPGTRLTVT.

This clone was recorded once. The chain couples TRBV10-1 to TRBJ2-3; 7 bases are shared with TRBD1. V shed 3 bases and J 2 bases; nucleotides not matched to a gene: 26. CDR1 and CDR2 (germline): WNHNN, SYGVQD (reference sequence). This CDR3 is 22 amino acids long. CDR3 sequence (DNA): TGCGCCAGCAGTGAAGATCCCCCGACAGGGCACCAGTTGAGCGGACACACAGATACGCAGTATTTT. This translates into CASSEDPPTGHQLSGHTDTQYF.

CDR3 in DNA: TGTGCCAGCAGTCAGTACCAAGAGACCCAGTACTTC. As protein: CASSQYQETQYF. The V and J genes are TRBV7-2 and TRBJ2-5; no clear D gene. Per the germline V gene, CDR1 is SGHTA and CDR2 is FQGNSA. Deletions cut 6 bases from V and 0 bases from J, with 5 bases between. The CDR3 loop spans 12 amino acids.

V and J are TRBV5-4 and TRBJ2-7; tentatively, D is TRBD1 or TRBD2 (6 bases each). Germline loops: CDR1 SGHNT, CDR2 YYREEE (reference sequence). Deletions cut 2 bases from V and 2 bases from J, with 11 bases between. The CDR3 sequence is 14 residues long. The CDR3 here is CASSFGGGPYEQYF. The CDR3 DNA reads TGTGCCAGCAGCTTCGGGGGCGGTCCCTACGAGCAGTACTTC. Full variable domain (rest looked up from reference TRBV5-4 and TRBJ2-7): ETGVTQSPTHLIKTRGQQVTLRCSSQSGHNTVSWYQQALGQGPQFIFQYYREEENGRGNFPPRFSGLQFPNYSSELNVNALELDDSALYLCASSFGGGPYEQYFGPGTRLTVT.

The chain is built from TRBV19 and TRBJ1-4; weak D call: TRBD1 (5 bases). The CDR3 extends over 14 amino acids. Germline V gene sequence: CDR1 LNHDA, CDR2 SQIVND (reference sequence). V dropped 6 bases and J dropped 4 bases, with 12 bases sitting between them. CDR3 in amino acids: CASRITGLNEKLFF. As DNA, the CDR3 is TGTGCCAGTAGGATAACAGGTCTTAATGAAAAACTGTTTTTT.

This clone has more than one count but fewer than ten. The V call is TRBV12-3 or TRBV12-4, the J call TRBJ2-1; D gene uncertain. There are 13 residues in the CDR3. V was trimmed by 0 bases and J by 6 bases, leaving 6 bases between them. CDR3 protein: CASSLARFNEQFF. As DNA, the CDR3 is TGTGCCAGCAGTTTAGCGCGGTTCAATGAGCAGTTCTTC.

V and J are TRBV4-2 and TRBJ2-1; 9 bases fit TRBD2. The CDR3 consists of 18 residues. Germline CDR1 and CDR2: LGHNA and YNFKEQ. J lost 4 bases, V lost 4 bases, and 14 bases had no gene match. CDR3 region: CASSRDTAGGSGYNEQFF. DNA of the CDR3: TGTGCCAGCAGCCGGGATACAGCGGGAGGCTCGGGTTACAATGAGCAGTTCTTC.

This chain joins TRBV18 and TRBJ2-7; perhaps TRBD1 as D (6 bases). This CDR3 region has 13 residues. Germline V gene lookup returns CDR1 KGHSH and CDR2 LQKENI. The V and J ends lost 3 bases and 4 bases respectively, with 10 bases between them. CDR3 sequence: CASSPGTGYEQYF. The CDR3 DNA is TGTGCCAGCTCACCGGGTACAGGGTACGAGCAGTACTTC. Variable domain in full (rest from reference TRBV18 and TRBJ2-7): NAGVMQNPRHLVRRRGQEARLRCSPMKGHSHVYWYRQLPEEGLKFMVYLQKENIIDESGMPKERFSAEFPKEGPSILRIQQVVRGDSAAYFCASSPGTGYEQYFGPGTRLTVT.

V is TRBV14 and J is TRBJ2-3, with D possibly TRBD2 on 5 matching bases. Trimming removed 6 bases from V and 10 bases from J, with 14 bases in between. Germline V gene data show CDR1 as SGHDN and CDR2 as FVKESK. The CDR3 spans 12 residues. The CDR3 loop is CASRLTDFPQYF. The CDR3 DNA sequence: TGTGCCAGCAGGCTCACGGACTTCCCGCAGTATTTT.

The CDR3 sequence is CASSSQVGTDSIYEQYF. CDR3 DNA sequence: TGTGCCAGCAGTTCTCAGGTGGGTACGGACAGCATCTACGAGCAGTACTTC. This chain connects TRBV28 to TRBJ2-7; perhaps TRBD1 as D (6 bases). Germline values: CDR1 MDHEN, CDR2 SYDVKM. The V and J ends lost 4 bases and 3 bases respectively, with 22 bases between them. CDR3 length: 17 amino acids.

This clone was picked up one time. V usage is TRBV28 and J usage is TRBJ1-2; the D gene is possibly TRBD1 (5 bases). This CDR3 has 13 amino acids. Trimming shortened V by 7 bases and J by 2 bases, and 11 bases separated the two germline ends. The germline gives CDR1 MDHEN, CDR2 SYDVKM. CDR3 loop: CASTGTDNYGYTF. The CDR3 bases are TGTGCCAGCACCGGGACGGACAACTATGGCTACACCTTC.

The rearrangement uses TRBV18 and TRBJ2-4; D is perhaps TRBD2 (6 bases). V was cut by 1 base and J by 0 bases, with 13 bases left in between. Germline V gene data show CDR1 as KGHSH and CDR2 as LQKENI. The CDR3 totals 17 residues. CDR3 residues: CASSPLKGLLAKNIQYF. The CDR3 DNA reads TGTGCCAGCTCACCACTGAAGGGACTCCTAGCCAAAAACATTCAGTACTTC.

V usage is TRBV7-9 and J usage is TRBJ1-1; TRBD1 aligns across 7 bases. The J segment lost 0 bases and the V segment lost 5 bases, leaving 6 bases of the junction unmatched. Germline V gene lookup returns CDR1 SEHNR and CDR2 FQNEAQ (reference sequence). The CDR3 is made up of 15 amino acids. The CDR3 nucleotides are TGTGCCAGCAGCCGACAGGGAGGGATGAACACTGAAGCTTTCTTT. Translated: CASSRQGGMNTEAFF.

V is TRBV5-1 and J is TRBJ2-3, with 7 nucleotides matching TRBD2. The ends lost 1 base at V and 6 bases at J; junction bases unmatched: 11. Germline CDR1 is SGHRS and CDR2 is YFSETQ. The CDR3 runs 16 residues. The CDR3 loop reads CASSLTVGRGEDTQYF. The CDR3 nucleotides read TGCGCCAGCAGCTTGACCGTTGGCCGGGGGGAGGATACGCAGTATTTT.